This TCR beta chain was observed in a study of blood T cell repertoires in COVID-19. Germline V gene sequence: CDR1 SGDLS, CDR2 YYNGEE. V shed 4 bases and J shed 3 bases, with 13 bases lying between them. The length of the CDR3 is 15 residues. Profiled with immunoSEQ multiplex PCR; TCRdb holds only in-frame clones, not every one. The sample has 290,000 or so clones, 85% seen once; the top ten hold about 5.1%. The TCR sequence derives from a man aged 50-60 years with active or convalescent COVID-19. The V call is TRBV9, the J call TRBJ1-4; D might be TRBD1 (6 bases). What was sequenced was peripheral blood. The DNA for the CDR3 is TGTGCCAGCAGCCCGGGACAAGGGGCTAATGAAAAACTGTTTTTT. This sequence encodes CASSPGQGANEKLFF.